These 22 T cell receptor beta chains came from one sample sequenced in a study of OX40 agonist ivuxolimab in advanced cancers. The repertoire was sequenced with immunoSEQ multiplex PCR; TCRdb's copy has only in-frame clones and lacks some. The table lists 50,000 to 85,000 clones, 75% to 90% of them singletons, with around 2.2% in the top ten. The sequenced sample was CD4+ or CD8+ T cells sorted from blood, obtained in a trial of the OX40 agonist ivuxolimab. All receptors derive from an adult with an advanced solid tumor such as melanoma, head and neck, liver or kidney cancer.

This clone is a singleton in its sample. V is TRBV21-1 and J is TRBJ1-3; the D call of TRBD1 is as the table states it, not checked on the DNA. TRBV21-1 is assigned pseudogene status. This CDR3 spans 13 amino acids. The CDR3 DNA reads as TGTGCCAGCAGCAAAAACACCGGAAACACCATATATTTT. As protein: CASSKNTGNTIYF.

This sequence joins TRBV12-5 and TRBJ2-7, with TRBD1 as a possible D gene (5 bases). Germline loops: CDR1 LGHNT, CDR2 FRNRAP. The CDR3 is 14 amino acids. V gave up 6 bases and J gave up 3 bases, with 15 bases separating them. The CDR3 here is CASGHLRGHYEQYF. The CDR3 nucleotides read TGTGCTAGTGGACACCTAAGGGGTCACTACGAGCAGTACTTC.

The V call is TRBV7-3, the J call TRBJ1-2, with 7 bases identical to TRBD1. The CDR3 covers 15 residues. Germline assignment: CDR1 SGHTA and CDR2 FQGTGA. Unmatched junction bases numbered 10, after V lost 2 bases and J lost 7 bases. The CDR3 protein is CASSLLTGTAVGYTF. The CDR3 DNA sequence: TGTGCCAGCAGCTTACTAACCGGGACAGCTGTTGGCTACACCTTC.

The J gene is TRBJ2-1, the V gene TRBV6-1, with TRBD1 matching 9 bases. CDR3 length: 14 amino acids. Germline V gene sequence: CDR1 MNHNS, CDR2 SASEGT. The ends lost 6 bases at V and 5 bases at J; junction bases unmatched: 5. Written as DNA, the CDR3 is TGTGCCAGCAGGGGGACAGGGTCTAACAATGAGCAGTTCTTC. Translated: CASRGTGSNNEQFF.

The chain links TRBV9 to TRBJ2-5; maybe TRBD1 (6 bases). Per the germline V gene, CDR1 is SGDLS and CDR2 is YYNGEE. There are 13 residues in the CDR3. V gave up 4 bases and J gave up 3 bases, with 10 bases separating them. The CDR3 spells CASSSRDKETQYF. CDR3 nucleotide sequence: TGTGCCAGCAGCTCCCGGGACAAAGAGACCCAGTACTTC.

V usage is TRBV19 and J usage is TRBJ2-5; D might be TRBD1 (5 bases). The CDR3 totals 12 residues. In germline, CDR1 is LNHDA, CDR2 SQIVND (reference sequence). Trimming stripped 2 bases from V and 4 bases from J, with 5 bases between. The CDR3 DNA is TGTGCCAGTAGTATACAGGGAGAGACCCAGTACTTC. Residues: CASSIQGETQYF.

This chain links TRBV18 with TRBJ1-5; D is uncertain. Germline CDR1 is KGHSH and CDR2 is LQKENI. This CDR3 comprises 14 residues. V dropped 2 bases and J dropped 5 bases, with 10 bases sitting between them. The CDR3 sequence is CASSPLDGDQPQHF. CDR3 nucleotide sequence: TGTGCCAGCTCACCATTGGACGGGGATCAGCCCCAGCATTTT.

CDR3 nucleotides: TGTGCCAGCAGTACCGGACAGGGAGGGGCTAGGAACTATGGCTACACCTTC. It is translated as CASSTGQGGARNYGYTF. This chain links TRBV28 with TRBJ1-2, with 8 bases that match TRBD1. J was trimmed by 2 bases and V by 5 bases; bases with no gene match: 13. Germline V gene data show CDR1 as MDHEN and CDR2 as SYDVKM. The CDR3 runs 17 residues.

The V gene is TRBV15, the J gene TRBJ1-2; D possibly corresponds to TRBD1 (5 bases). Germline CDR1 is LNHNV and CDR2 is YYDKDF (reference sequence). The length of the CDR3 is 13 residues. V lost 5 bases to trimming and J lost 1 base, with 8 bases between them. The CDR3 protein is CATSGGVNYGYTF. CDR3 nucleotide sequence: TGTGCCACCAGCGGAGGGGTTAACTATGGCTACACCTTC.

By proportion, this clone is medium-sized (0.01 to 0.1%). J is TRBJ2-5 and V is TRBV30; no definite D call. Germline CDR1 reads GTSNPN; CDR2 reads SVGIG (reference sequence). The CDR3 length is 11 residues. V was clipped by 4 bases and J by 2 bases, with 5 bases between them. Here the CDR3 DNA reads TGTGCCTGGAAAGGTCAAGAGACCCAGTACTTC. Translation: CAWKGQETQYF. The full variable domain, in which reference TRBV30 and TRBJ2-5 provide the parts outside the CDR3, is SQTIHQWPATLVQPVGSPLSLECTVEGTSNPNLYWYRQAAGRGLQLLFYSVGIGQISSEVPQNLSASRPQDRQFILSSKKLLLSDSGFYLCAWKGQETQYFGPGTRLLVL.

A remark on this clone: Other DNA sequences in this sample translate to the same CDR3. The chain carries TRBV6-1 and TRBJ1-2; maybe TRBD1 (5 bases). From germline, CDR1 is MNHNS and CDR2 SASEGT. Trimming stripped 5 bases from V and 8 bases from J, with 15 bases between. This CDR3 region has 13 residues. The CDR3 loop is CASSPGTVYGYTF. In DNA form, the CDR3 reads TGTGCCAGCAGTCCCGGGACGGTCTACGGCTACACCTTC.

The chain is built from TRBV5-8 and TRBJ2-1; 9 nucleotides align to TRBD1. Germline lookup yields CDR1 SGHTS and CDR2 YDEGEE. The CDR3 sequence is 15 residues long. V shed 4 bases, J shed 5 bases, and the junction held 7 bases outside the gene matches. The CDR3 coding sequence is TGTGCCAGCAGCCCCCCCGGGACAGGGCACAATGAGCAGTTCTTC. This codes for CASSPPGTGHNEQFF. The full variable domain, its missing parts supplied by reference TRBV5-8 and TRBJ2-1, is EAGVTQSPTHLIKTRGQQATLRCSPISGHTSVYWYQQALGLGLQFLLWYDEGEERNRGNFPPRFSGRQFPNYSSELNVNALELEDSALYLCASSPPGTGHNEQFFGPGTRLTVL.

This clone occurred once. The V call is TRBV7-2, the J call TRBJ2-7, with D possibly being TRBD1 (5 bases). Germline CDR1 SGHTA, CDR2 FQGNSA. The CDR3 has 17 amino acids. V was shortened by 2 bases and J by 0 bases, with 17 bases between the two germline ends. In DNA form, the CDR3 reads TGTGCCAGCAGCTTACCTATCGACAGACAAAGCTCCTACGAGCAGTACTTC. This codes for CASSLPIDRQSSYEQYF. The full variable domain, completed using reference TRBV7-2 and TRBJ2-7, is GAGVSQSPSNKVTEKGKDVELRCDPISGHTALYWYRQSLGQGLEFLIYFQGNSAPDKSGLPSDRFSAERTGGSVSTLTIQRTQQEDSAVYLCASSLPIDRQSSYEQYFGPGTRLTVT.

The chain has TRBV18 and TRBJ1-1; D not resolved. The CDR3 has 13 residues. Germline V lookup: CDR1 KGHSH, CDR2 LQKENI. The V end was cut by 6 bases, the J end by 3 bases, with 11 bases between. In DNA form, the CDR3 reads TGTGCCAGCTCCTCTATGAGTGACACTGAAGCTTTCTTT. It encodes CASSSMSDTEAFF.

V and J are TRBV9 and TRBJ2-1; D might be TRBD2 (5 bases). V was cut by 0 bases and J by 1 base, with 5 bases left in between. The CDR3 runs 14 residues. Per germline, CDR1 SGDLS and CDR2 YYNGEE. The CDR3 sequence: CASSVGGSYNEQFF. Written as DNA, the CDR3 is TGTGCCAGCAGCGTAGGCGGGTCCTACAATGAGCAGTTCTTC.

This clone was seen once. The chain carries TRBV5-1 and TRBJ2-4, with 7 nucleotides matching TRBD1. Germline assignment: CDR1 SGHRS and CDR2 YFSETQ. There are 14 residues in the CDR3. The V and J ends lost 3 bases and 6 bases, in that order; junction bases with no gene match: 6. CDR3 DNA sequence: TGCGCCAGCAGCTCCGGGACAGAAGGAAACATTCAGTACTTC. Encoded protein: CASSSGTEGNIQYF.

CDR3 region: CASSLAPTGTYEQYF. The CDR3 DNA reads TGCGCCAGCAGCTTGGCACCGACAGGGACCTACGAGCAGTACTTC. The rearrangement links TRBV5-1 to TRBJ2-7, with 7 positions matching TRBD1. Germline V gene data show CDR1 as SGHRS and CDR2 as YFSETQ. This CDR3 has 15 amino acids. V gave up 0 bases and J gave up 2 bases; unmatched junction bases: 5.

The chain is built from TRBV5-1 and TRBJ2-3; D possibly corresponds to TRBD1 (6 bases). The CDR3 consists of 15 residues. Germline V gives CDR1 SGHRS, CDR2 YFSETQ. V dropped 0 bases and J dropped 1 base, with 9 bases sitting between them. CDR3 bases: TGCGCCAGCAGCTTGGAACAGGGTCGCACAGATACGCAGTATTTT. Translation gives CASSLEQGRTDTQYF.

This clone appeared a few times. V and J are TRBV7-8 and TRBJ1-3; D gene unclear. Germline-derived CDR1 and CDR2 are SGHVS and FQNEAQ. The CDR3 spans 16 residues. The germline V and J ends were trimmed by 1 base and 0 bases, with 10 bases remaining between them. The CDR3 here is CASSLGQAHSGNTIYF. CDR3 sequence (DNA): TGTGCCAGCAGCTTAGGGCAGGCTCACTCTGGAAACACCATATATTTT.

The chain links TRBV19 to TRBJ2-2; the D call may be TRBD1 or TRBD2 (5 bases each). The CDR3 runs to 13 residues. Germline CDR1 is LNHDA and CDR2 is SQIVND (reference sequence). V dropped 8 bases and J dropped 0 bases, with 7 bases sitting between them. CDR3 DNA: TGTGCCAGTCCGGGACCGAACACCGGGGAGCTGTTTTTT. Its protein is CASPGPNTGELFF.

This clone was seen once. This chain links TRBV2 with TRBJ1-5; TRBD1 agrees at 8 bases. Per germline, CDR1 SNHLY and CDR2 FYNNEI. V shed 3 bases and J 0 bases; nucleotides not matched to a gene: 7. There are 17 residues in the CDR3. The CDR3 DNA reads TGTGCCAGCAGTGAGACAGGGGCGACTAATAGCAATCAGCCCCAGCATTTT. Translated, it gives CASSETGATNSNQPQHF.

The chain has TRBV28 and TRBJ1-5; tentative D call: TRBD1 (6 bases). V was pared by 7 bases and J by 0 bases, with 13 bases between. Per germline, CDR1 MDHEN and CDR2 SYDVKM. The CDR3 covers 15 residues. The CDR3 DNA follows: TGTGCCAGCATCTCGGGGGCAGGTAGCAATCAGCCCCAGCATTTT. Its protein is CASISGAGSNQPQHF.